The entry that follows covers one T cell receptor beta chain sequence. The antigen is unknown. The sample belongs to a study of T cell responses to AZD1222 COVID-19 vaccine. Findings and limits, study-wide: Clonal diversity was possibly underestimated, and the donors were mostly white British, with more females.

Only in-frame clones appear in the TCRdb table, and some are missing; sequencing was by immunoSEQ multiplex PCR. Of 100,000 to 140,000 clones listed, about 92% are singletons. The specimen comprised peripheral blood, sampled 28 days after the second AZD1222 dose. The TCR originated in an adult who received the AZD1222 COVID-19 vaccine.

DNA for the CDR3: TGCAGTGCTAGTAACACTCTCGGCCACTCTGGGGCCAACGTCCTGACTTTC. This codes for CSASNTLGHSGANVLTF. The genes are TRBV20-1 and TRBJ2-6; D is unclear. This CDR3 spans 17 amino acids. Trimming pared 3 bases from V and 0 bases from J, leaving 15 bases between. The germline CDR1 and CDR2 sequences are DFQATT and SNEGSKA (reference sequence).